The 31 T cell receptor beta chains in this list originate from one sample, sequenced in a study of blood T cell repertoires in COVID-19. The repertoire was sequenced with immunoSEQ multiplex PCR; TCRdb's copy has only in-frame clones and lacks some. Of more than 200,000 clones in the sample, 88% were seen once. The sequencing input was peripheral blood. These receptors all come from a man between 65 and 79 years old with acute or convalescent COVID-19.

V is TRBV4-1 and J is TRBJ1-5; unclear D gene. The germline gives CDR1 MGHRA, CDR2 YSYEKL. Trimming cost V 0 bases and J 3 bases, with 6 bases left between them. This CDR3 is 14 amino acids long. The CDR3: CASSQDEYNQPQHF. The CDR3 nucleotides are TGCGCCAGCAGCCAAGATGAGTACAATCAGCCCCAGCATTTT.

V usage is TRBV4-1 and J usage is TRBJ2-3, with unresolved D. With 1 base removed from V and 0 bases from J, the gap between germline ends came to 5 bases. The CDR3 covers 14 residues. Germline CDR1 MGHRA, CDR2 YSYEKL. The CDR3 spells CASSQAPSTDTQYF. The CDR3 region has the DNA TGCGCCAGCAGCCAAGCCCCTAGCACAGATACGCAGTATTTT.

The chain is built from TRBV6-5 and TRBJ1-5; a weak D match, TRBD1 (5 bases). Trimming removed 2 bases from V and 7 bases from J, with 12 bases in between. The CDR3 contains 14 residues. CDR1 and CDR2 (germline): MNHEY, SVGAGI. The CDR3 region is CASSYGGVGQPQHF. Written as DNA, the CDR3 is TGTGCCAGCAGTTACGGGGGGGTTGGCCAGCCCCAGCATTTT.

The rearrangement uses TRBV4-1 and TRBJ1-5; a weak D match, TRBD1 (5 bases). V lost 0 bases and J 9 bases, leaving 15 bases between the germline ends. This CDR3 is 15 amino acids long. Germline V gene data show CDR1 as MGHRA and CDR2 as YSYEKL. The CDR3 bases are TGCGCCAGCAGCCAAGAATTCCCCACCGGGGGGCCCCAGCATTTT. Residues: CASSQEFPTGGPQHF.

This chain uses TRBV9 with TRBJ1-3; no reliable D call. V lost 3 bases to trimming and J lost 1 base, with 14 bases between them. The length of the CDR3 is 16 residues. Germline CDR1 reads SGDLS; CDR2 reads YYNGEE. The CDR3 region has the DNA TGTGCCAGCAGCGAGCGGGGTCTAGGATCTGGAAACACCATATATTTT. Its protein is CASSERGLGSGNTIYF.

This clone was detected once. This chain connects TRBV2 to TRBJ2-1; maybe TRBD2 (5 bases). The ends were cut back, 4 bases at V and 5 bases at J, with 9 bases in the middle. The CDR3 consists of 13 residues. Germline V gene lookup returns CDR1 SNHLY and CDR2 FYNNEI. The CDR3 region is CASSVERDNEQFF. The CDR3, as DNA: TGTGCCAGCAGTGTTGAGAGGGACAATGAGCAGTTCTTC.

This rearrangement joins TRBV6-5 to TRBJ1-5, with TRBD1 as a possible D gene (5 bases). The CDR3 loop spans 12 amino acids. The V gene's germline CDR1 is MNHEY and CDR2 SVGAGI. V shed 7 bases and J shed 4 bases, with 8 bases lying between them. The CDR3 DNA sequence: TGTGCCAGCAAAAGGGGAAATCAGCCCCAGCATTTT. It codes for CASKRGNQPQHF.

This rearrangement joins TRBV20-1 to TRBJ1-5, with TRBD1 matching over 8 bases. Germline assignment: CDR1 DFQATT and CDR2 SNEGSKA (reference sequence). V lost 6 bases and J lost 7; bases outside the gene matches: 2. CDR3 length: 11 amino acids. CDR3 nucleotide sequence: TGCAGTGCGGGACAGGTCCAGCCCCAGCATTTT. Protein sequence: CSAGQVQPQHF.

The chain recombines TRBV27 with TRBJ2-1; 9 positions match TRBD2. V lost 6 bases, J lost 0 bases, and 9 bases stayed unmatched. This CDR3 comprises 17 residues. Germline loops: CDR1 MNHEY, CDR2 SMNVEV (reference sequence). The DNA of the CDR3 is TGTGCCAGCAGCCAGCGGACTAGCGTGAGCTCCTACAATGAGCAGTTCTTC. It specifies CASSQRTSVSSYNEQFF.

V and J are TRBV4-1 and TRBJ2-1; D may be TRBD1 (6 bases). V lost 2 bases, J lost 2 bases, and 13 bases lay in between. Germline V gene sequence: CDR1 MGHRA, CDR2 YSYEKL. The CDR3 length is 16 residues. The CDR3 DNA reads TGCGCCAGCAGCCAACTCCGGGACATAACCTACAATGAGCAGTTCTTC. Its protein product is CASSQLRDITYNEQFF.

The chain recombines TRBV6-5 with TRBJ1-5; D might be TRBD1 (6 bases). This CDR3 has 14 amino acids. Trimming removed 7 bases from V and 1 base from J, with 11 bases in between. Germline V CDR1 and CDR2: MNHEY, SVGAGI. CDR3 nucleotides: TGTGCCAGCAAACCCGACAGGAGCAATCAGCCCCAGCATTTT. It is translated as CASKPDRSNQPQHF.

Of note for this clone: Germline is not matched at one junction end, which may reflect a read error. V gene TRBV18 combines with J gene TRBJ2-6; 11 nucleotides line up with TRBD1. Germline V CDR1 and CDR2: KGHSH, LQKENI. CDR3 length: 14 amino acids. As DNA, the CDR3 is TGTGCCGTAGGACAGGGGGCTGGTGCCAACGTCCTGACTTTC. It codes for CAVGQGAGANVLTF.

This clone appeared a single time. The CDR3 DNA reads TGTGCCAGCAGGCGGTACCTCGGGACAGCTGGCAATCAGCCCCAGCATTTT. It yields the protein CASRRYLGTAGNQPQHF. J is TRBJ1-5 and V is TRBV28; 7 bases agree with TRBD1. With V trimmed by 6 bases and J by 2 bases, 13 bases remained unmatched. Germline V lookup: CDR1 MDHEN, CDR2 SYDVKM. The CDR3 has 17 amino acids.

The V and J genes are TRBV15 and TRBJ1-5; D gene unclear. The V end was cut by 0 bases, the J end by 4 bases, with 4 bases between. CDR1 and CDR2 from the germline V gene are LNHNV and YYDKDF (reference sequence). The CDR3 covers 13 residues. DNA for the CDR3: TGTGCCACCAGCAGAGATCTAAATCAGCCCCAGCATTTT. Protein: CATSRDLNQPQHF.

The chain carries TRBV2 and TRBJ2-1; D perhaps matches TRBD2 (6 bases). Germline assignment: CDR1 SNHLY and CDR2 FYNNEI. Trimming left V 6 bases short and J 14 bases short, with 14 bases between. The CDR3 has 11 residues. The CDR3 region has the DNA TGTGCCAGCAGGGACGGGAGCGGTAAGTTCTTC. It yields the protein CASRDGSGKFF. The whole variable domain, remainder taken from reference TRBV2 and TRBJ2-1, is EPEVTQTPSHQVTQMGQEVILRCVPISNHLYFYWYRQILGQKVEFLVSFYNNEISEKSEIFDDQFSVERPDGSNFTLKIRSTKLEDSAMYFCASRDGSGKFFGPGTRLTVL.

This sequence joins TRBV9 and TRBJ2-1, with 11 bases fitting TRBD1. Germline loops: CDR1 SGDLS, CDR2 YYNGEE. The CDR3 has 18 amino acids. V lost 3 bases, J lost 7 bases, and 15 bases stayed unmatched. The CDR3 coding sequence is TGTGCCAGCAGCGCCCGGGGGTCCGGGACAGGGGGTTGGAATGAGCAGTTCTTC. It codes for CASSARGSGTGGWNEQFF.

This rearrangement joins TRBV2 to TRBJ1-1, with 9 positions matching TRBD1. Germline V gene data show CDR1 as SNHLY and CDR2 as FYNNEI. The CDR3 length is 14 residues. With 8 bases clipped from V and 1 base from J, the junction kept 5 bases outside the gene matches. CDR3 nucleotide sequence: TGTGCCAGCCTTACAGGGGGCTCGAACACTGAAGCTTTCTTT. This codes for CASLTGGSNTEAFF.

The V gene is TRBV2, the J gene TRBJ1-1, with D uncertain. This CDR3 comprises 14 residues. The germline V and J ends were trimmed by 3 bases and 1 base, with 9 bases remaining between them. The germline V gene has CDR1 SNHLY and CDR2 FYNNEI. The CDR3 reads CASSDSGRNTEAFF. The DNA of the CDR3 is TGTGCCAGCAGTGATTCCGGGAGGAACACTGAAGCTTTCTTT.

A note on this clone: One junction end does not reproduce the germline sequence, and a read error may be involved. The chain joins TRBV7-7 to TRBJ2-5; 11 nucleotides agree with TRBD1. Germline assignment: CDR1 SSHAT and CDR2 FNYEAQ (reference sequence). This CDR3 is 16 amino acids long. CDR3 sequence: CASSLGTGGEKGTQYF. DNA of the CDR3: TGTGCTAGCAGCTTGGGGACAGGGGGAGAAAAAGGGACCCAGTACTTC. Together with reference TRBV7-7 and TRBJ2-5, the CDR3 gives the full variable domain: GAGVSQSPRYKVTKRGQDVTLRCDPISSHATLYWYQQALGQGPEFLTYFNYEAQPDKSGLPSDRFSAERPEGSISTLTIQRTEQRDSAMYRCASSLGTGGEKGTQYFGPGTRLLVL.

The V gene is TRBV18, the J gene TRBJ1-5, with a possible D match to TRBD1 (6 bases). Trimming left V 2 bases short and J 4 bases short, with 12 bases between. Per germline, CDR1 KGHSH and CDR2 LQKENI. The CDR3 is 15 residues long. The CDR3 sequence: CASSPAGAVNQPQHF. The CDR3 DNA follows: TGTGCCAGCTCACCAGCAGGGGCGGTGAATCAGCCCCAGCATTTT.

The V and J genes are TRBV7-9 and TRBJ2-3, with D possibly TRBD1 on 5 matching bases. Trimming left V 0 bases short and J 3 bases short, with 10 bases between. This CDR3 has 15 residues. Germline-derived CDR1 and CDR2 are SEHNR and FQNEAQ (reference sequence). CDR3 sequence reads: CASSLATGRTDTQYF. CDR3 DNA sequence: TGTGCCAGCAGCTTAGCAACAGGTCGTACAGATACGCAGTATTTT.

The chain links TRBV12-5 to TRBJ1-1; TRBD1 matches at 9 bases. Losses at the gene ends were 6 bases for V and 1 base for J; bases not matched to a gene: 0. The germline CDR1 and CDR2 sequences are LGHNT and FRNRAP. CDR3 size: 13 residues. As DNA, the CDR3 is TGTGCTAGTGGGGACAGGGGGAACACTGAAGCTTTCTTT. This gives the protein CASGDRGNTEAFF. The complete variable domain, with remaining parts taken from reference TRBV12-5 and TRBJ1-1, reads DARVTQTPRHKVTEMGQEVTMRCQPILGHNTVFWYRQTMMQGLELLAYFRNRAPLDDSGMPKDRFSAEMPDATLATLKIQPSEPRDSAVYFCASGDRGNTEAFFGQGTRLTVV.

In DNA form, the CDR3 reads TGTGCCAGCAGTGAGAGCTCCTACGAGCAGTACTTC. Protein product: CASSESSYEQYF. The V call is TRBV2, the J call TRBJ2-7, with D unclear. The CDR3 spans 12 residues. Per germline, CDR1 SNHLY and CDR2 FYNNEI. Trimming took 3 bases from V and 0 from J, leaving 3 bases between them.

The rearrangement links TRBV7-2 to TRBJ2-7, with D tentatively TRBD1 (6 bases). Trimming took 4 bases from V and 2 from J, leaving 12 bases between them. The CDR3 spans 14 residues. The germline CDR1 and CDR2 sequences are SGHTA and FQGNSA. In DNA, the CDR3 is TGTGCCAGCAGCTCACAGGGTGGAGCCTACGAGCAGTACTTC. As protein: CASSSQGGAYEQYF.

This clone was detected only a few times. This chain uses TRBV5-4 with TRBJ1-6, with D possibly matching TRBD1 (5 bases). The CDR3 spans 17 residues. V lost 1 base and J 2 bases, leaving 13 bases between the germline ends. CDR1 SGHNT and CDR2 YYREEE come from the germline V gene (reference sequence). The CDR3 DNA follows: TGTGCCAGCAGCTTGCAGCAGGGACTAACCTATAATTCACCCCTCCACTTT. This translates into CASSLQQGLTYNSPLHF. Complete variable domain (other parts from reference TRBV5-4 and TRBJ1-6): ETGVTQSPTHLIKTRGQQVTLRCSSQSGHNTVSWYQQALGQGPQFIFQYYREEENGRGNFPPRFSGLQFPNYSSELNVNALELDDSALYLCASSLQQGLTYNSPLHFGNGTRLTVT.

The chain has TRBV5-1 and TRBJ2-7, with a possible D match to TRBD1 (6 bases). CDR3 length: 15 amino acids. The V end lost 4 bases, the J end lost 6 bases, and 20 bases lay between the germline ends. CDR1 and CDR2 (germline): SGHRS, YFSETQ. In nucleotides, the CDR3 is TGCGCCAGCAGCCTCGGGGCAGGGGAAAGATCCGAGCAGTACTTC. Translation gives CASSLGAGERSEQYF.

This chain joins TRBV24-1 and TRBJ2-1, with D tentatively TRBD2 (6 bases). V was pared by 3 bases and J by 7 bases, with 21 bases between. Germline V gives CDR1 KGHDR, CDR2 SFDVKD. The CDR3 length is 17 residues. The CDR3 DNA reads as TGTGCCACCAGTGATATCGGTTCCCGGACTACTTTGAATGAGCAGTTCTTC. As protein: CATSDIGSRTTLNEQFF.

This clone was found a few times. V gene TRBV15 combines with J gene TRBJ2-7; 7 bases are shared with TRBD2. The trim removed 5 bases at V and 7 bases at J, leaving 8 bases unmatched. Germline CDR1 LNHNV, CDR2 YYDKDF (reference sequence). This CDR3 comprises 13 residues. The CDR3 loop reads CATSALGSGEQYF. DNA for the CDR3: TGTGCCACCAGCGCCCTGGGTAGCGGGGAGCAGTACTTC.

The rearrangement uses TRBV27 and TRBJ2-7, with D perhaps matching TRBD1 (6 bases). V was clipped by 2 bases and J by 3 bases, with 14 bases between them. The CDR3 loop spans 15 amino acids. Germline CDR1 and CDR2: MNHEY and SMNVEV (reference sequence). The CDR3 loop is CASSLMRTVIYEQYF. The CDR3 bases are TGTGCCAGCAGTTTAATGAGGACAGTTATCTACGAGCAGTACTTC.

The V call is TRBV30, the J call TRBJ1-5; the match to TRBD1 covers 7 bases. V lost 4 bases to trimming and J lost 4 bases; unmatched junction nucleotides: 4. This CDR3 comprises 13 residues. The V gene's germline CDR1 is GTSNPN and CDR2 SVGIG (reference sequence). Written as DNA, the CDR3 is TGTGCCTGGAATAAACAGGGGAATCAGCCCCAGCATTTT. Its protein is CAWNKQGNQPQHF.

This chain uses TRBV6-5 with TRBJ2-7; 10 bases map to TRBD2. CDR3 length equals 15 residues. Germline trimming cut 8 bases from V and 3 bases from J; bases unmatched to any gene: 10. Germline CDR1 is MNHEY and CDR2 is SVGAGI. CDR3 sequence: CASQPRTSGNYEQYF. Written as DNA, the CDR3 is TGTGCCAGCCAGCCGCGGACTAGCGGAAACTACGAGCAGTACTTC.